The 2 T cell receptor beta chains below were found in one sample sequenced in a study of T-cell reconstitution after alpha-beta-depleted transplantation in children listed by TCRdb under 2016. Interpreted using the paper, the treatment or condition label stands for: allogeneic hematopoietic cell transplantation with graft depleted of TCRalphabeta T cells and CD19 B cells. Library preparation used PCR. The sequencer was an Illumina HiSeq 2500. Molecular barcoding was employed in the preparation of TCR libraries, with unique molecular identifiers being used to normalize TCRbeta repertoire quantification. Using fastp at Q25 and MiXCR, TCRdb reprocessed the public reads and kept productive beta chains. Every distinct CDR3 protein forms one entry, paired with its most common genes and DNA. This sample has 400,000 to 550,000 distinct CDR3 sequences in its table, and over 9.5% of those were observed once. Roughly 2.1% of the sample comes from the top ten.

The sample in question was PBMCs, obtained before TCRalphabeta/CD19-depleted stem cell transplant. The receptors originated from a child aged 2-15 years with inherited bone marrow failure, due to receive a stem cell transplant.

In this sample, this clonotype turned up many times. Germline and junction disagree at one end, which may indicate a read error. V gene TRBV12-3 or TRBV12-4 combines with J gene TRBJ1-3; D might be TRBD1 (5 bases). There are 14 residues in the CDR3. The CDR3 sequence is CASSLGVIGNTIYF. CDR3 bases: TGTGCCAGCAGCTTAGGGGTCATTGGAAACACCATATATTTT.

This clonotype was recorded at least ten times. The V and J genes are TRBV4-1 and TRBJ2-7; the D gene is possibly TRBD1 (6 bases). The germline CDR1 and CDR2 sequences are MGHRA and YSYEKL. Trimming removed 1 base from V and 3 bases from J, with 13 bases in between. CDR3 length: 15 amino acids. The CDR3 nucleotides are TGCGCCAGCAGCCAAGCCCCAGGGGCACACTACGAGCAGTACTTC. This translates into CASSQAPGAHYEQYF.